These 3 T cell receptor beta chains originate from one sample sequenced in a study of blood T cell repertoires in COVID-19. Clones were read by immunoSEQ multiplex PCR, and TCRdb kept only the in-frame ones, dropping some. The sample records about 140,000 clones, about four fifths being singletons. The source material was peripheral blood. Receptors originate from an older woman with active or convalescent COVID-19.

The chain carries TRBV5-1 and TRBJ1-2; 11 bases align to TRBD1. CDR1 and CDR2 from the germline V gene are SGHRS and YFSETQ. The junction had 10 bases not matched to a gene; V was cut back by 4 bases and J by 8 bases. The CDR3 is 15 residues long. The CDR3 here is CASSAAGTGGQGYTF. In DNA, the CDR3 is TGCGCCAGCAGCGCCGCCGGGACAGGGGGGCAAGGCTACACCTTC.

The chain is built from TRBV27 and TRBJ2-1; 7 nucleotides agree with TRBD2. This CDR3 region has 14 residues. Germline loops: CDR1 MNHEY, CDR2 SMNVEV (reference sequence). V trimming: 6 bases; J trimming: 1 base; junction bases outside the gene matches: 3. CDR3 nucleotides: TGTGCCAGCAGCGAGCGGGATTCCTACAATGAGCAGTTCTTC. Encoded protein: CASSERDSYNEQFF.

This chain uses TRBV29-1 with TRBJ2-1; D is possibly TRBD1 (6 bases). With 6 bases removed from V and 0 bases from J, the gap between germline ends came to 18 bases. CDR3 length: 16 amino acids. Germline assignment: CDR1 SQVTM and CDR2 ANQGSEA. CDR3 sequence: CSVGTPRSSSYNEQFF. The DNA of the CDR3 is TGCAGCGTCGGGACACCCCGATCGAGCTCCTACAATGAGCAGTTCTTC.